This T cell receptor beta chain was profiled in a study of CD8 T cells in Susac syndrome (dated by TCRdb to between 2018 and 2020). Looking at the study overall: Repertoire sequencing was used to test whether CD8+ T cell activation and differentiation in Susac syndrome was antigen driven. Clonality of the CD8+ T cell repertoire was compared between roughly 13 healthy donors, about 14 Susac syndrome patients and roughly 16 multiple sclerosis patients.

RNA was extracted using the RNeasy kit, and roughly 0.45 to 1 microgram was reverse transcribed with random hexamers. The immunoSEQ multiplex PCR assay, covering 54 Vbeta and 13 Jbeta segments, was used to amplify TCR beta CDR3 regions. Bias from PCR amplification was corrected by using a synthetic template baseline for primer optimization and for computational correction. For the original study's pipeline: Reads were annotated to V, D and J genes according to IMGT and were analyzed with immunoSEQ Analyzer, with only productive sequences retained. Clonality was calculated as one minus the Shannon entropy normalized by log2 of the number of productive unique sequences. For each patient and control, public and private clones were evaluated among the 100 most prevalent clones. Clones were defined as Susac-specific when absent from the healthy and MS cohorts, from fewer than 1,300 published viral clones and from other ImmuneACCESS disease sequences. TCRdb trimmed the raw reads at Q25, called clones with MiXCR and kept productive beta chains. Records with the same CDR3 protein are collapsed into one entry carrying the most frequent genes and DNA. Clone size and V and J calls follow TCRdb, not the original study. Here the sample has about 200,000 distinct CDR3 sequences; approximately 90% occur a single time. The ten most abundant clones make up about 0.15% of the sample.

The full study reports these points: The number of individuals in the TCR sequencing and HLA analysis was acknowledged as relatively small.

High-throughput TCR beta sequencing profiled peripheral blood CD8+ and CD4+ T cells from healthy donors, Susac syndrome patients and multiple sclerosis patients. The multiple sclerosis controls were treatment-naive patients whose relapsing-remitting disease, either stable or active, fulfilled the revised McDonald criteria. Bulk CD8+ and CD4+ T cells were purified by magnetic negative isolation, whereas CD8+ TEMRA cells were enriched by FACS. Blood was collected in EDTA tubes and processed within 24 hours, with PBMCs isolated through density gradient centrifugation. PBMCs intended for TCR sequencing were cryopreserved in liquid nitrogen and thawed later in a water bath at 37 degrees C. Purity of sorted or isolated CD4+, CD8+ and CD8+ TEMRA cells was at least 90%. About this clonotype itself: Its antigen is unknown. No base-level quality is on record; no much larger clone is a single base apart.

The source is a human donor with multiple sclerosis. What was sequenced was CD8+ T cells from PBMCs.

The sequence in DNA is TGTGCCAGCAGCGAGGACAGAAATAGCAATCAGCCCCAGCATTTT. It encodes CASSEDRNSNQPQHF. This sequence uses TRBV2 and TRBJ1-5, with a weak D call of TRBD1 (6 bases match). Trimming takes 6 bases from V and 0 bases from J, and the germline ends sit 12 bases apart. From the cysteine through the phenylalanine, the CDR3 covers 15 amino acids. CDR3 DNA only is kept here, 45 bases in frame from base 1. CDR1 and CDR2 are read off the germline V gene as SNHLY and FYNNEI.